This T cell receptor beta chain derives from a study of shared clonotypes between healthy human individuals. CDR1 MDHEN and CDR2 SYDVKM come from the germline V gene. Trimming removed 2 bases from V and 14 bases from J; junction bases left unmatched: 10. The CDR3 covers 14 residues. The healthy adult donors were HIV-negative and reported no recent acute infections or vaccinations. The assay was run at deep level. Input per replicate PCR of unsorted PBMC was roughly 290 ng DNA, corresponding to tens of thousands of T cell genomes. Assay used: immunoSEQ multiplex PCR; TCRdb lists only in-frame clones, some missing. The table records fewer than 550,000 clones, 75% to 80% of them present only once.

The chain uses TRBV28 and TRBJ1-4; 8 bases fit TRBD1. The TCR comes from a woman aged 40 to 50 in good health. Some clones in this sample may be carry-over from other donors' samples. Sequencing was done on a sample of PBMCs. The CDR3 spells CASSLGGQGYRLFF. Written as DNA, the CDR3 is TGTGCCAGCAGTTTAGGCGGACAGGGTTATCGCCTGTTTTTT.